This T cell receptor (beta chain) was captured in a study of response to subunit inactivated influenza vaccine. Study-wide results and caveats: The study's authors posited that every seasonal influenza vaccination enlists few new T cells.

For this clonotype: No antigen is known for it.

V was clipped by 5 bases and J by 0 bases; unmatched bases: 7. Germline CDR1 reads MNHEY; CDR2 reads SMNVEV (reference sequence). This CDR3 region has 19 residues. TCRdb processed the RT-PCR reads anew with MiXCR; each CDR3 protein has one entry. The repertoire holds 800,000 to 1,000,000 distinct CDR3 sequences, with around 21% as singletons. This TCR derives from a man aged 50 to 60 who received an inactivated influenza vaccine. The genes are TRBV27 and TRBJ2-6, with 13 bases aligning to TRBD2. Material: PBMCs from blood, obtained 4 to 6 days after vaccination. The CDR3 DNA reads TGTGCCAGCAGTCTAATGGGGACTAGCGGGATCTCTGGGGCCAACGTCCTGACTTTC. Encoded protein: CASSLMGTSGISGANVLTF.